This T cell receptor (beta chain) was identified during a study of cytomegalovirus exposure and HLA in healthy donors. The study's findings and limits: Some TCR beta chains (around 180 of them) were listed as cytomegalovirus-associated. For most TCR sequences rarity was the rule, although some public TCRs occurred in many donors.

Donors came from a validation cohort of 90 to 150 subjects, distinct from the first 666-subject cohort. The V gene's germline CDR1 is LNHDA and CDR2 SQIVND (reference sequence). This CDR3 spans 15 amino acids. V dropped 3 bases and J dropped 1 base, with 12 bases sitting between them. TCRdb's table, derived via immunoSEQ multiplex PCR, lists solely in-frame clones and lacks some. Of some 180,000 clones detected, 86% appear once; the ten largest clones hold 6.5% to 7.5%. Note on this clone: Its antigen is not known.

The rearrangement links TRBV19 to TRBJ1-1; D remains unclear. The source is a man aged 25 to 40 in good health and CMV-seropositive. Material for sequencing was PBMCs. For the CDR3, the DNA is TGTGCCAGTAGTATGGGCGAAGAATCGAACACTGAAGCTTTCTTT. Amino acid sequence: CASSMGEESNTEAFF. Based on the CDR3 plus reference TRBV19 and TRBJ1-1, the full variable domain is DGGITQSPKYLFRKEGQNVTLSCEQNLNHDAMYWYRQDPGQGLRLIYYSQIVNDFQKGDIAEGYSVSREKKESFPLTVTSAQKNPTAFYLCASSMGEESNTEAFFGQGTRLTVV.